The entry below describes one TCR beta chain. Some clones are missing from TCRdb's copy, which holds only in-frame ones; the method was immunoSEQ multiplex PCR. The table has around 63,000 clones, about nine tenths seen once. This record belongs to a study of OX40 agonist ivuxolimab in advanced cancers. Sequencing used CD4+ or CD8+ T cells sorted from blood, obtained in a trial of the OX40 agonist ivuxolimab. The origin of this receptor is an adult with an advanced solid tumor such as melanoma, head and neck, liver or kidney cancer.

CDR3 region: CASSRYGSYNEQFF. In DNA, the CDR3 is TGTGCCAGCTCTCGGTATGGGTCCTACAATGAGCAGTTCTTC. This chain links TRBV5-4 with TRBJ2-1, with D unclear. Trimming took off 7 bases at V and 1 base at J, with 12 bases between the two ends. CDR1 is SGHNT and CDR2 is YYREEE in the germline V gene (reference sequence). The CDR3 is 14 residues long.